This T cell receptor (beta chain) came from a study of T-cell memory formation after mild COVID-19. As for the study in general: TCR clusters largely stayed donor specific. Study-wide points: Later expanders leaned CD4+, whereas clones that contracted between day 15 and 85 were balanced CD4/CD8. Cross-reactive memory appears to have joined, as suggested by some responding clones showing up in pre-infection memory. SARS-CoV-2 specificity was not confirmed for second-wave clones peaking on day 37.

TCRdb fed the 5' RACE reads into MiXCR, producing one record per CDR3 protein. The sample records about 57,000 distinct CDR3 sequences, 12% being singletons. With V trimmed by 4 bases and J by 9 bases, 12 bases remained unmatched. CDR1 is SGDLS, CDR2 YYNGEE, per germline. The CDR3 consists of 15 residues. Concerning this clonotype: Its antigen is undetermined.

This TCR was sampled from a man between 18 and 35 years old who had mild COVID-19 (a few samples of this study predate the infection). Cell type and time point are not known. The chain uses TRBV9 and TRBJ2-1; 8 bases map to TRBD2. Source material: PBMCs or a T cell subset sorted from them (not recorded which). The CDR3 DNA is TGTGCCAGCAGCCCCCGGGGTAGCGGGGCTAGTGAGCAGTTCTTC. It yields the protein CASSPRGSGASEQFF.